The present T cell receptor beta chain was sequenced within a study of T cells expressing NK-cell markers (dated by TCRdb to 2018 to 2021). Describing the broader study: TCR beta-chain repertoires were profiled in sorted CD3+CD56+NKG2C+, CD3+CD56+NKG2C- and CD3+CD56-NKG2C+ T-cell subsets from fewer than 10 donors. Among the eight sequenced donors, seven were HCMV-seropositive and one was HCMV-seronegative. Randomly selected healthy volunteers, three men and five women, were used as the eight sequenced donors. Illumina HiSeq 2000/2500, MiSeq or NextSeq was used to sequence libraries as 2 x 150 bp reads. Study-wide findings and limitations: Those dominant clonotypes were again the most abundant among CD3+CD56-NKG2C+ cells in a few donors, at about 25-60.1%. Whether the expanded NKG2C-expressing T cell clones were specific for HCMV antigens remained unclear. In a handful of donors, the dominant CD3+CD56+NKG2C+ clonotypes were among the top 10 CD8+ clonotypes and accounted for roughly 1.0-8% of CD8+ T cells.

Details on this clonotype: No antigen is known for it.

The sequencer listed for this sample is Illumina HiSeq 2000. TCR beta cDNA libraries were prepared using 5'RACE template switching, which introduced a universal primer site and unique molecular identifiers. Priming for cDNA synthesis came from the TCR beta constant segment, and two successive PCR amplification steps followed. The original pipeline was this. Reads were demultiplexed and grouped by UMI with MIGEC, and clonotypes were assembled and quantified with MiTCR. To exclude erroneous sequences, only TCR cDNA sequences supported by at least two reads were retained. The tcR package was used for downstream repertoire analysis, with clonotypes matched between fractions based on CDR3 nucleotide sequence plus V segment. VDJmatch was used to annotate antigen specificity against VDJdb, with one amino acid substitution allowed in CDR3. TCRdb reanalyzed the reads, keeping one entry per CDR3 protein sequence and omitting DNA. TCRdb, rather than the study authors, made the V and J calls. The table for this sample shows approximately 150,000 distinct CDR3 sequences. The ten most abundant clones make up under 20% of the sample.

CDR1 is given as DFQATT and CDR2 as SNEGSKA, both from the germline V gene (reference sequence). The CDR3 has 15 amino acids, counting the end cysteine and phenylalanine. There is no recorded DNA. HCMV-specific IgG was detected in serum with a commercial ELISA kit to determine HCMV serostatus. Ficoll density gradient centrifugation was used to isolate peripheral blood mononuclear cells from blood. The TCR originated in a woman aged 18 to 75 in good health. The sample taken for sequencing was blood T cells: a sorted CD56 or NKG2C T cell subset, CD4+ or CD8+ T cells, or bulk PBMC T cells (not recorded which). The rearranged segments are TRBV20-1 and TRBJ2-5; the D call from TCRdb, TRBD1, cannot be confirmed without DNA. The CDR3 sequence is CSARPQDRGQETQYF.